The text below deals with one TCR beta chain. These data come from a study of blood T cell repertoires in COVID-19. Study as a whole: Samples representing acute and convalescent COVID-19 were sourced from the United States, Italy and Spain. T cells, B-cell-depleted T cells, or PBMCs supplied cDNA or gDNA.

As originally analysed: By means of reference gene primer amplification, nucleated cell counts were estimated. TCRdb keeps only in-frame clones here, not all; method: immunoSEQ multiplex PCR. For V, J and clone size, that table is used; D and trimming come from the DNA. The data show roughly 230,000 clones, approximately 83% seen once. V was shortened by 6 bases and J by 4 bases, with 10 bases between the two germline ends. Germline lookup yields CDR1 MNHEY and CDR2 SMNVEV (reference sequence). CDR3 size: 13 residues. The TCR originated in a woman aged 45 to 65 with acute or convalescent COVID-19. The genes are TRBV27 and TRBJ2-1; the D gene is possibly TRBD2 (5 bases). The sequenced sample consisted of peripheral blood. For the CDR3, the DNA is TGTGCCAGCAGAGCCAGCGGTTACAATGAGCAGTTCTTC. Translated: CASRASGYNEQFF.